This TCR beta chain was captured in a study of vaccination effects on CD4 cells after COVID-19. Overall study: Post-vaccine specimens arrived a median 72 days past the second dose.

Notes on this clone: Its antigen is unidentified.

Profiled with immunoSEQ multiplex PCR; TCRdb holds only in-frame clones, not every one. This sample has some 30,000 clones; around 75% occur once, and the top ten carry more than 5%. Sequencing followed a ViraFEST assay step that expanded antigen-specific CD4+ T cells with viral peptide pools. Cultured cells yielded isolated CD4+ T cells after nine to ten days. Participants received two doses of either the BNT162b2 or mRNA-1273 vaccine. The sample here was CD4+ T cells from PBMCs cultured with SARS-CoV-2 spike peptides, taken after COVID-19 vaccination. The clonotype was recovered from a human donor who received a COVID-19 vaccine. Some clones in this sample may be carry-over from other donors' samples.

The CDR3 sequence: CASSLADAGRDEQYV. Written as DNA, the CDR3 is TGCGCCAGCAGCTTGGCGGATGCAGGGAGAGACGAGCAGTACGTC. J is TRBJ2-7 and V is TRBV5-1; D might be TRBD1 or TRBD2, each matching 5 bases. CDR3 length equals 15 residues. V lost 0 bases, J lost 5 bases, and 15 bases lay in between. Germline V gene sequence: CDR1 SGHRS, CDR2 YFSETQ.